This is a list of T cell receptor beta chains from one sample in a study of T cell changes during pregnancy in multiple sclerosis. Only in-frame clones appear in the TCRdb table, and some are missing; sequencing was by immunoSEQ multiplex PCR. The data contain 56,000 or so clones, 80% to 90% of them singletons. This specimen consisted of CD4+ T cells from peripheral blood mononuclear cells, obtained in the third trimester of pregnancy. Receptor source: a female donor with multiple sclerosis, enrolled in a pregnancy study. The CDR3 runs from the conserved cysteine through the conserved F or W. Each record gives: D gene, J gene, clone size, V gene, CDR3 DNA, CDR3 protein. D genes are given only for firm matches. Size tells how often a clone was seen (once, few, many) or the class of an expanded clone, and some rows leave it out.

>TRBD1|TRBJ1-6|few|TRBV7-3
TGTGCCAGCAGCCGGACAGGGGCTGGGAATTCACCCCTCCACTTT
CASSRTGAGNSPLHF
>.|TRBJ1-5|.|TRBV30
TGTGCCTGGAGTGTATGGGGGGGGCATCAGCCCCAGCATTTT
CAWSVWGGHQPQHF
>TRBD2|TRBJ2-1|.|TRBV4-2
TGTGCCAGCAGCCAAGTTGGGACTAGCGGGAGGGCCAATGAGCAGTTCTTC
CASSQVGTSGRANEQFF
>.|TRBJ2-7|.|TRBV5-1
TGCGCCAGCAGCCGAGACAGGCCCCTCTCCTACGAGCAGTACTTC
CASSRDRPLSYEQYF
>.|TRBJ1-1|few|TRBV18
TGTGCCAGCTCACCACAGGGGGAGACTGAAGCTTTCTTT
CASSPQGETEAFF
>.|TRBJ1-1|once|TRBV12-5
TGTGCTAGTGGTTTGGTGTCGGTGAACACTGAAGCTTTCTTT
CASGLVSVNTEAFF
>TRBD2|TRBJ2-5|once|TRBV10-3
TGTGCCATCAGTGGCCGGGCTAGCGGGGTACAAGAGACCCAGTACTTC
CAISGRASGVQETQYF
>.|TRBJ2-7|.|TRBV10-3
TGTGCCATCAGTGAACAACAGAGCTCCTACGAGCAGTACTTC
CAISEQQSSYEQYF
>TRBD1|TRBJ2-3|.|TRBV6-5
TGTGCCAGCAGTTGGACCGGGACAGGGGTGGATACGCAGTATTTT
CASSWTGTGVDTQYF
>TRBD2|TRBJ2-3|.|TRBV19
TGTGCCAGTAGTATTGGGACTAGCGGGGAGGCGGATACGCAGTATTTT
CASSIGTSGEADTQYF
>.|TRBJ1-3|.|TRBV5-1
TGCGCCAGCAGTTGGGGCCCTGGAAACACCATATATTTT
CASSWGPGNTIYF
>TRBD1|TRBJ1-1|.|TRBV4-1
TGCGCCAGCAGCCAAGAGTCCGGGACAGGGCTTATAAACACTGAAGCTTTCTTT
CASSQESGTGLINTEAFF
>TRBD1|TRBJ1-2|.|TRBV4-3
TGCGCCAGCAGCCAAGAGGACAGGGCCCACTATGGCTACACCTTC
CASSQEDRAHYGYTF
>.|TRBJ1-2|.|TRBV4-3
TGCGCCAGCAGCCAAGATCAGGGTAACTATGGCTACACCTTC
CASSQDQGNYGYTF
>.|TRBJ2-3|.|TRBV7-7
TGTGCCAGCAGCTTGGGCCTAGCAAACACAGATACGCAGTATTTT
CASSLGLANTDTQYF
>.|TRBJ2-3|.|TRBV7-2
TGTGCCAGCAGCTTAAACCTTGAGACAGATACGCAGTATTTT
CASSLNLETDTQYF
>.|TRBJ2-3|.|TRBV29-1
TGCAGCGTTGAGGGGGGAGAGTATTTT
CSVEGGEYF
>.|TRBJ2-5|.|TRBV7-2
TGTGCCAGCAGCGATCTCCGGGAGACCCAGTACTTC
CASSDLRETQYF
>.|TRBJ1-1|.|TRBV30
TGTGCCTGGACTAATTCAGGGGATTCGAACACTGAAGCTTTCTTT
CAWTNSGDSNTEAFF